This T cell receptor beta chain was found in a study of vaccination and CD4 T cells after COVID-19. Looking at the study overall: Post-COVID draws came a median approximately 93 days after diagnosis (range 35 to 161). Post-vaccination specimens were collected at a median of approximately 66 days following dose two (range 14 to 241).

Sample treatment: approximately 9-day PBMC culture with coronavirus spike peptide pools or control peptides (ViraFEST assay). ViraFEST sequenced TCRs after peptide-pool expansion of antigen-specific T cells. The Oncomine TCR Beta short-read assay generated sequence data from the DNA of cultured CD4+ T cells. TCRdb re-derived calls from the PCR reads in MiXCR, one entry per CDR3 protein. There are roughly 20,000 distinct CDR3 sequences in the sample; 42% occur only once, and about 26% lies in the top ten. Details on this clonotype: What it recognizes is unknown.

CDR3 size: 13 residues. CDR1 is DFQATT, CDR2 SNEGSKA, per germline (reference sequence). V was cut by 5 bases and J by 4 bases, with 11 bases left in between. This material consisted of CD4+ T cells from blood, cultured in vitro, taken before SARS-CoV-2 vaccination. The sequence was obtained from a human donor who received a COVID-19 vaccine. This chain connects TRBV20-1 to TRBJ2-2, with D possibly being TRBD1 (6 bases). CDR3 region: CSARTDPTGELFF. The CDR3 DNA is TGCAGTGCTCGGACAGATCCCACCGGGGAGCTGTTTTTT.